The 27 T cell receptor beta chains below were found in one sample sequenced in a study of blood T cell repertoires in COVID-19. Sequencing was performed with immunoSEQ multiplex PCR; in TCRdb, only in-frame clones are kept and a portion is missing. The sample lists a few hundred thousand clones; approximately 85% were seen once. Sequenced: PBMCs or T cells enriched from blood (not recorded which). These receptor sequences come from a woman aged 45-65 years who had recovered from COVID-19.

This clone was seen a single time. V and J are TRBV9 and TRBJ2-7; 7 bases are a match to TRBD2. Per germline, CDR1 SGDLS and CDR2 YYNGEE. The length of the CDR3 is 19 residues. V lost 2 bases, J lost 3 bases, and 20 bases stayed unmatched. This chain's CDR3 is CASSVFRVLRDYLFYEQYF. CDR3 bases: TGTGCCAGCAGCGTTTTCAGGGTCCTCCGGGACTATCTGTTCTACGAGCAGTACTTC.

The V gene is TRBV19, the J gene TRBJ2-7, with TRBD2 matching 9 bases. The CDR3 consists of 15 residues. The germline V gene encodes CDR1 LNHDA and CDR2 SQIVND (reference sequence). V shed 5 bases, J shed 0 bases, and the junction held 5 bases outside the gene matches. This CDR3 reads CASSWTSETSYEQYF. The CDR3 coding sequence is TGTGCCAGTAGTTGGACTAGCGAGACCTCCTACGAGCAGTACTTC.

To note about this clone: The junction does not match germline at one end; this may be a read error. The chain employs TRBV7-7 and TRBJ1-1; D is unclear. Germline-derived CDR1 and CDR2 are SSHAT and FNYEAQ (reference sequence). The CDR3 contains 13 residues. CDR3 sequence (DNA): TGTGCTAGCAGCTTAGGTGAGGGTACTGAAGCTTTCTTT. It codes for CASSLGEGTEAFF.

The chain combines TRBV6-1 with TRBJ1-5, with 11 bases aligning to TRBD1. V shed 2 bases, J shed 7 bases, and the junction held 1 base outside the gene matches. The CDR3 runs to 14 residues. Looked up from germline, CDR1 is MNHNS and CDR2 is SASEGT. The CDR3 here is CASSEWTGGQPQHF. The CDR3 nucleotides are TGTGCCAGCAGTGAATGGACAGGGGGCCAGCCCCAGCATTTT.

The gene calls are TRBV7-2 and TRBJ2-5; no clear D. V was trimmed by 6 bases and J by 4 bases, leaving 12 bases between them. The CDR3 length is 13 residues. Germline CDR1 and CDR2: SGHTA and FQGNSA. Written as DNA, the CDR3 is TGTGCCAGCAGAGGTCCTTCGGGAGAGACCCAGTACTTC. As protein: CASRGPSGETQYF.

The chain recombines TRBV9 with TRBJ2-7; D may be TRBD1 (5 bases). Germline CDR1 reads SGDLS; CDR2 reads YYNGEE. Trimming pared 0 bases from V and 5 bases from J, leaving 21 bases between. The CDR3 loop spans 17 amino acids. The DNA of the CDR3 is TGTGCCAGCAGCGTAGGGGTAAGAGGCAGGGTAGGAAACGAGCAGTACTTC. This gives the protein CASSVGVRGRVGNEQYF. Full variable domain (outside the CDR3, taken from reference TRBV9 and TRBJ2-7): DSGVTQTPKHLITATGQRVTLRCSPRSGDLSVYWYQQSLDQGLQFLIQYYNGEERAKGNILERFSAQQFPDLHSELNLSSLELGDSALYFCASSVGVRGRVGNEQYFGPGTRLTVT.

This clone has only a few counts. V and J are TRBV14 and TRBJ1-5; 8 positions match TRBD1. Per the germline V gene, CDR1 is SGHDN and CDR2 is FVKESK. After removal of 3 bases from V and 2 bases from J, the junction contained 12 bases not matched to a gene. The CDR3 is 18 amino acids. This CDR3 reads CASSHSPPRTGRNQPQHF. The CDR3 DNA sequence: TGTGCCAGCAGCCACTCTCCCCCTCGGACAGGGCGCAATCAGCCCCAGCATTTT.

In its sample, this clone was seen a few times. The chain recombines TRBV28 with TRBJ1-5; 7 nucleotides line up with TRBD1. Germline V CDR1 and CDR2: MDHEN, SYDVKM. J gave up 0 bases and V 8 bases, and 1 base lay outside the gene matches. This CDR3 contains 13 residues. In DNA form, the CDR3 reads TGTGCCAGCGGACAGGATAGCAATCAGCCCCAGCATTTT. It specifies CASGQDSNQPQHF.

This sequence joins TRBV6-5 and TRBJ1-3; the D gene is possibly TRBD1 (5 bases). The germline CDR1 and CDR2 sequences are MNHEY and SVGAGI. CDR3 size: 14 residues. The V gene lost 6 bases and the J gene lost 1 base, with 10 bases spanning the gap. CDR3 DNA: TGTGCCAGCAGACCTCAGGGATCTGGAAACACCATATATTTT. Amino acid sequence: CASRPQGSGNTIYF.

J is TRBJ1-1 and V is TRBV30, with D possibly being TRBD1 (6 bases). This CDR3 region has 13 residues. Trimming cost V 5 bases and J 1 base, with 11 bases left between them. CDR1 is GTSNPN and CDR2 is SVGIG in the germline V gene (reference sequence). CDR3 region: CAWRKQGNTEAFF. CDR3 in DNA: TGTGCCTGGCGGAAACAGGGGAACACTGAAGCTTTCTTT.

The chain couples TRBV6-5 to TRBJ1-6; TRBD1 matches at 7 bases. V was pared by 4 bases and J by 13 bases, with 13 bases of the junction left unmatched. Per germline, CDR1 MNHEY and CDR2 SVGAGI. CDR3 size: 15 residues. The CDR3 DNA reads as TGTGCCAGCAGTTCGACAGGGTTGCGGATATCGCCCCTCCACTTT. Protein product: CASSSTGLRISPLHF.

CDR3 in amino acids: CASSHEGQPNQPQHF. The CDR3 DNA reads as TGTGCCAGCAGCCATGAGGGACAGCCTAATCAGCCCCAGCATTTT. The chain combines TRBV3-1 (or the pseudogene TRBV3-2) with TRBJ1-5; 7 nucleotides agree with TRBD1. Germline CDR1 is LGHDT and CDR2 is YNNKEL (reference sequence). This CDR3 region has 15 residues. V was pared by 3 bases and J by 4 bases, with 6 bases of the junction left unmatched.

The CDR3 nucleotides are TGTGCCAGCAGTACACAGGGATTAACTGAAGCTTTCTTT. This translates into CASSTQGLTEAFF. This chain connects TRBV2 to TRBJ1-1, with D perhaps TRBD1 (6 bases). CDR3 length: 13 residues. Germline V gene data show CDR1 as SNHLY and CDR2 as FYNNEI. V was shortened by 5 bases and J by 5 bases, with 12 bases between the two germline ends.

The chain uses TRBV7-9 and TRBJ1-5, with TRBD1 matching 9 bases. Germline V gives CDR1 SEHNR, CDR2 FQNEAQ (reference sequence). V gave up 4 bases and J gave up 4 bases; unmatched junction bases: 5. CDR3 length: 15 amino acids. This CDR3 is CASSSGTGWNQPQHF. The CDR3, as DNA: TGTGCCAGCAGCTCGGGGACAGGGTGGAATCAGCCCCAGCATTTT.

The chain links TRBV30 to TRBJ1-3, with D possibly matching TRBD1 (6 bases). The germline gives CDR1 GTSNPN, CDR2 SVGIG (reference sequence). The CDR3 covers 13 residues. V lost 7 bases to trimming and J lost 2 bases, with 12 bases between them. CDR3 coding DNA: TGTGCCTTTCCGCGGGGGCCTGGAAACACCATATATTTT. As protein: CAFPRGPGNTIYF.

The gene calls are TRBV6-6 and TRBJ2-7; possible D gene TRBD1, 6 bases. The CDR3 runs 14 residues. Germline-derived CDR1 and CDR2 are MNHNY and SVGAGI (reference sequence). V dropped 4 bases and J dropped 3 bases, with 13 bases sitting between them. The CDR3 DNA is TGTGCCAGCAGTTCCCCGGGACAACACTACGAGCAGTACTTC. As protein: CASSSPGQHYEQYF.

This chain connects TRBV27 to TRBJ2-2; 8 positions agree with TRBD2. This CDR3 is 14 amino acids long. V lost 8 bases, J lost 3 bases, and 5 bases stayed unmatched. The germline V gene has CDR1 MNHEY and CDR2 SMNVEV (reference sequence). CDR3 sequence: CASFIAGYTGELFF. The CDR3 nucleotides read TGTGCCAGCTTTATAGCGGGATACACCGGGGAGCTGTTTTTT.

V and J are TRBV7-2 and TRBJ2-7; possible D gene TRBD2, 6 bases. Germline-derived CDR1 and CDR2 are SGHTA and FQGNSA. This CDR3 is 13 amino acids long. The V end was cut by 6 bases, the J end by 1 base, with 10 bases between. CDR3 amino acids: CASRQLASYEQYF. The CDR3 region has the DNA TGTGCCAGCAGACAACTAGCTTCCTACGAGCAGTACTTC.

The chain combines TRBV15 with TRBJ2-3; 7 nucleotides match TRBD2. Per the germline V gene, CDR1 is LNHNV and CDR2 is YYDKDF (reference sequence). The length of the CDR3 is 16 residues. After removal of 0 bases from V and 5 bases from J, the junction contained 8 bases not matched to a gene. In DNA, the CDR3 is TGTGCCACCAGCAGAGATCAGAGGATAGCGGGAGATACGCAGTATTTT. This encodes CATSRDQRIAGDTQYF.

This clone appeared once. The chain carries TRBV3-1 (or the pseudogene TRBV3-2) and TRBJ1-2; 8 bases are shared with TRBD1. The CDR3 is made up of 16 amino acids. CDR1 and CDR2 (germline): LGHDT, YNNKEL (reference sequence). Losses at the gene ends were 4 bases for V and 6 bases for J; bases not matched to a gene: 13. The CDR3 region has the DNA TGTGCCAGCAGCCCGAGAAGGGACAGGAGAAGCAATGGCTACACCTTC. This encodes CASSPRRDRRSNGYTF.

The rearrangement uses TRBV19 and TRBJ2-3, with TRBD1 matching 9 bases. Germline CDR1 LNHDA, CDR2 SQIVND (reference sequence). The CDR3 spans 17 residues. Trimming took 5 bases from V and 2 from J; bases not matched to a gene: 11. CDR3 protein: CASSPTRDRVNTDTQYF. DNA of the CDR3: TGTGCCAGTAGTCCTACTAGGGACAGGGTAAACACAGATACGCAGTATTTT.

The chain links TRBV19 to TRBJ1-3; 7 nucleotides line up with TRBD1. V shed 2 bases, J shed 2 bases, and the junction held 0 bases outside the gene matches. CDR1 and CDR2 (germline): LNHDA, SQIVND (reference sequence). The CDR3 extends over 14 amino acids. Here the CDR3 reads CASSITGAGNTIYF. The CDR3 DNA is TGTGCCAGTAGTATAACAGGGGCTGGAAACACCATATATTTT.

The chain joins TRBV19 to TRBJ2-5, with TRBD2 matching 8 bases. CDR1 is LNHDA, CDR2 SQIVND, per germline (reference sequence). The trim removed 1 base at V and 1 base at J, leaving 8 bases unmatched. CDR3 size: 17 residues. The CDR3: CASSIGSSGSSQETQYF. In nucleotides, the CDR3 is TGTGCCAGTAGTATAGGTTCAAGCGGGAGTTCCCAAGAGACCCAGTACTTC.

The chain employs TRBV5-1 and TRBJ2-7, with 7 nucleotides matching TRBD1. CDR1 SGHRS and CDR2 YFSETQ come from the germline V gene. J gave up 5 bases and V 0 bases, and 8 bases lay outside the gene matches. This CDR3 comprises 15 residues. DNA of the CDR3: TGCGCCAGCAGCTTGGGTGGGACAGATTTTAACGAGCAGTACTTC. Amino acid sequence: CASSLGGTDFNEQYF. The complete variable domain, with remaining parts taken from reference TRBV5-1 and TRBJ2-7, reads KAGVTQTPRYLIKTRGQQVTLSCSPISGHRSVSWYQQTPGQGLQFLFEYFSETQRNKGNFPGRFSGRQFSNSRSEMNVSTLELGDSALYLCASSLGGTDFNEQYFGPGTRLTVT.

V and J are TRBV7-8 and TRBJ1-1; maybe TRBD1 (5 bases). This CDR3 is 15 amino acids long. Germline V gene sequence: CDR1 SGHVS, CDR2 FQNEAQ. Trimming shortened V by 7 bases and J by 1 base, and 16 bases separated the two germline ends. CDR3 DNA: TGTGCCAGCACCAACCTGGGGCAGGGGAACACTGAAGCTTTCTTT. It is translated as CASTNLGQGNTEAFF.

J is TRBJ2-3 and V is TRBV7-9; 12 nucleotides line up with TRBD2. Germline values: CDR1 SEHNR, CDR2 FQNEAQ (reference sequence). V was pared by 5 bases and J by 1 base, with 4 bases of the junction left unmatched. This CDR3 has 16 residues. CDR3 sequence reads: CASSRTSGTGTDTQYF. CDR3 sequence (DNA): TGTGCCAGCAGCCGGACTAGCGGGACGGGCACAGATACGCAGTATTTT.

The rearrangement uses TRBV4-2 and TRBJ2-3; the D is unclear. V lost 0 bases and J 2 bases, leaving 12 bases between the germline ends. The CDR3 spans 16 residues. CDR1 and CDR2 from the germline V gene are LGHNA and YNFKEQ. CDR3: CASSQDGRFITDTQYF. CDR3 nucleotides: TGTGCCAGCAGCCAAGACGGTCGATTTATCACAGATACGCAGTATTTT.